This T cell receptor (beta chain) was retrieved from a study of beta chain features in type 1 diabetes. From germline, CDR1 is LGHNA and CDR2 YNFKEQ. This CDR3 has 16 residues. With V trimmed by 1 base and J by 6 bases, 9 bases remained unmatched. Investigators reverse transcribed all isolated RNA, so they sequenced expressed TCRB transcripts. Here immunoSEQ multiplex PCR was the method, and the copy in TCRdb shows in-frame clones only, minus some. The sample has under 450,000 clones, approximately 13% seen once. A single heparinised blood sample, averaging roughly 110 mL, was obtained per donor. The J gene is TRBJ2-1, the V gene TRBV4-2; 7 positions agree with TRBD2. The receptor was derived from a man aged 30 to 39 in good health. Sequenced input: naive CD4+ T cells from blood. CDR3 nucleotide sequence: TGTGCCAGCAGCCAAGGTCGCGGCGGGGGAACCAATGAGCAGTTCTTC. Encoded protein: CASSQGRGGGTNEQFF.